One sample yielded the 21 T cell receptor beta chains listed below, sequenced in a study of cytomegalovirus exposure and HLA in healthy donors. Data came from immunoSEQ multiplex PCR; TCRdb stores just in-frame clones and leaves some out. The table has 140,000 or so clones, about nine tenths seen once. Sequencing used PBMCs. These TCRs come from a man aged 18 to 29 in good health and CMV-seronegative.

This chain uses TRBV9 with TRBJ1-5; a weak D match, TRBD1 (5 bases). V was cut by 4 bases and J by 5 bases, with 13 bases left in between. CDR1 SGDLS and CDR2 YYNGEE come from the germline V gene. The CDR3 totals 14 residues. The CDR3, as DNA: TGTGCCAGCAGCCCAGAGTGGGGGGATCAGCCCCAGCATTTT. Protein: CASSPEWGDQPQHF.

The chain employs TRBV5-6 and TRBJ2-1; D is uncertain. This CDR3 spans 15 amino acids. CDR1 is SGHDT, CDR2 YYEEEE, per germline. Between the trimmed V and J ends, which lost 0 bases and 5 bases, there was a span of 12 bases. The CDR3 reads CASSLGTRPHNEQFF. Here the CDR3 DNA reads TGTGCCAGCAGCTTGGGAACTCGTCCCCACAATGAGCAGTTCTTC.

This clone was observed a handful of times. The junction does not match germline at one end; this may be a read error. The chain couples TRBV11-2 to TRBJ2-1; 11 nucleotides align to TRBD2. The CDR3 has 17 amino acids. Germline V CDR1 and CDR2: SGHAT, FQNNGV. CDR3 in amino acids: CASSLGLAGGAYNEQFF. CDR3 bases: TGTGCCAGCAGTTTAGGTCTAGCGGGAGGTGCCTACAATGAGCAGTTCTTC.

V gene TRBV9 combines with J gene TRBJ2-5; 11 bases align to TRBD2. CDR3 length: 14 residues. The junction had 4 bases not matched to a gene; V was cut back by 4 bases and J by 5 bases. CDR1 and CDR2 (germline): SGDLS, YYNGEE. The CDR3, as DNA: TGTGCCAGCAGCCCAAGGACTAGCGGGGAGACCCAGTACTTC. Its protein is CASSPRTSGETQYF.

This chain uses TRBV13 with TRBJ1-6; D remains ambiguous. CDR1 PRHDT and CDR2 FYEKMQ come from the germline V gene (reference sequence). The germline V and J ends were trimmed by 2 bases and 7 bases, with 6 bases remaining between them. This CDR3 comprises 13 residues. CDR3 DNA sequence: TGTGCCAGCAGCTTACAGTTAAATTCACCCCTCCACTTT. It is translated as CASSLQLNSPLHF.

This chain connects TRBV6-5 to TRBJ2-5; 11 nucleotides match TRBD2. This CDR3 spans 15 amino acids. The J segment lost 1 base and the V segment lost 6 bases, leaving 4 bases of the junction unmatched. Germline V gene sequence: CDR1 MNHEY, CDR2 SVGAGI. The CDR3 nucleotides read TGTGCCAGCAGCGCTAGCGGGGGGACCCAAGAGACCCAGTACTTC. Its protein product is CASSASGGTQETQYF.

The J gene is TRBJ2-2, the V gene TRBV6-5, with D possibly being TRBD1 (6 bases). CDR3 size: 14 residues. CDR1 is MNHEY and CDR2 is SVGAGI in the germline V gene. The germline V and J ends were trimmed by 6 bases and 1 base, with 9 bases remaining between them. CDR3 in amino acids: CASSQGLNTGELFF. The CDR3 nucleotides are TGTGCCAGCAGCCAGGGGTTGAACACCGGGGAGCTGTTTTTT.

V and J are TRBV7-2 and TRBJ2-1; D may be TRBD1 (6 bases). This CDR3 contains 13 residues. Germline V CDR1 and CDR2: SGHTA, FQGNSA. The V end lost 1 base, the J end lost 16 bases, and 17 bases lay between the germline ends. CDR3 amino acids: CASSLGRQDRLFF. DNA for the CDR3: TGTGCCAGCAGCTTAGGCCGACAGGACCGATTATTCTTC.

V and J are TRBV19 and TRBJ1-1, with 7 nucleotides matching TRBD1. Germline loops: CDR1 LNHDA, CDR2 SQIVND (reference sequence). The trim removed 4 bases at V and 0 bases at J, leaving 14 bases unmatched. The CDR3 length is 18 residues. Here the CDR3 DNA reads TGTGCCAGTAGTACTGACAGGGACGCCGAAAAAATGAACACTGAAGCTTTCTTT. It translates to CASSTDRDAEKMNTEAFF.

The rearrangement uses TRBV7-8 and TRBJ2-7; 8 bases agree with TRBD1. The CDR3 extends over 15 amino acids. CDR1 and CDR2 from the germline V gene are SGHVS and FQNEAQ. The junction had 9 bases not matched to a gene; V was cut back by 4 bases and J by 4 bases. The chain's CDR3 is CASSSPGQGGYEQYF. In nucleotides, the CDR3 is TGTGCCAGCAGCTCCCCAGGACAGGGTGGGTACGAGCAGTACTTC.

The chain links TRBV9 to TRBJ2-1; D perhaps matches TRBD2 (6 bases). CDR1 and CDR2 from the germline V gene are SGDLS and YYNGEE. The CDR3 has 16 residues. Trimming took 0 bases from V and 5 from J, leaving 15 bases between them. For the CDR3, the DNA is TGTGCCAGCAGCGTAGACCCCGGGACTTACCACAATGAGCAGTTCTTC. This translates into CASSVDPGTYHNEQFF. Drawing the rest from reference TRBV9 and TRBJ2-1, the complete variable domain is DSGVTQTPKHLITATGQRVTLRCSPRSGDLSVYWYQQSLDQGLQFLIQYYNGEERAKGNILERFSAQQFPDLHSELNLSSLELGDSALYFCASSVDPGTYHNEQFFGPGTRLTVL.

The CDR3 DNA reads TGTGCCAGCAGCTTAGCGGAGACCGGGGAGCTGTTTTTT. Translated: CASSLAETGELFF. The chain combines TRBV7-2 with TRBJ2-2; no clear D. The germline CDR1 and CDR2 sequences are SGHTA and FQGNSA. V lost 0 bases and J lost 5, with 4 bases in between. This CDR3 spans 13 amino acids.

The V call is TRBV7-9, the J call TRBJ1-1; TRBD1 is a possible D gene (6 bases). CDR3 size: 16 residues. The V and J ends lost 4 bases and 1 base respectively, with 16 bases between them. From germline, CDR1 is SEHNR and CDR2 FQNEAQ (reference sequence). CDR3 nucleotides: TGTGCCAGCAGCTCACCACCGGGACATCAGAACACTGAAGCTTTCTTT. Amino acids: CASSSPPGHQNTEAFF.

The chain carries TRBV7-9 and TRBJ2-6, with 8 bases identical to TRBD1. Germline-derived CDR1 and CDR2 are SEHNR and FQNEAQ (reference sequence). V was pared by 6 bases and J by 0 bases, with 7 bases of the junction left unmatched. The CDR3 sequence is 17 residues long. In DNA, the CDR3 is TGTGCCAGCAGGGAGGACAGGGTAGGCTCTGGGGCCAACGTCCTGACTTTC. Translated, it gives CASREDRVGSGANVLTF.

The chain employs TRBV19 and TRBJ2-1, with unresolved D. This CDR3 spans 16 amino acids. V shed 6 bases and J shed 2 bases, with 17 bases lying between them. CDR1 and CDR2 from the germline V gene are LNHDA and SQIVND (reference sequence). CDR3 loop: CASRAAPLKPYNEQFF. CDR3 bases: TGTGCCAGTAGGGCGGCACCTCTTAAACCCTACAATGAGCAGTTCTTC.

The chain employs TRBV9 and TRBJ2-3; no reliable D call. V dropped 6 bases and J dropped 3 bases, with 14 bases sitting between them. Looked up from germline, CDR1 is SGDLS and CDR2 is YYNGEE. This CDR3 is 14 amino acids long. For the CDR3, the DNA is TGTGCCAGCAACCCGAGTGTTTTAACAGATACGCAGTATTTT. Residues: CASNPSVLTDTQYF.

This clone was detected only once. The rearrangement uses TRBV2 and TRBJ1-1, with D uncertain. Germline loops: CDR1 SNHLY, CDR2 FYNNEI. This CDR3 contains 12 residues. V was pared by 1 base and J by 7 bases, with 7 bases between. The CDR3 loop is CASSEGLIEAFF. The CDR3 coding sequence is TGTGCCAGCAGTGAAGGGCTGATTGAAGCTTTCTTT.

The chain has TRBV7-3 and TRBJ2-1; tentatively, D is TRBD2 (5 bases). Germline loops: CDR1 SGHTA, CDR2 FQGTGA. V was clipped by 5 bases and J by 0 bases, with 11 bases between them. The CDR3 length is 15 residues. CDR3 nucleotide sequence: TGTGCCAGCAGCCAACGGACTGGCTCCTACAATGAGCAGTTCTTC. Protein sequence: CASSQRTGSYNEQFF.

The chain couples TRBV7-9 to TRBJ2-7; 13 nucleotides agree with TRBD2. Germline V lookup: CDR1 SEHNR, CDR2 FQNEAQ (reference sequence). J gave up 3 bases and V 4 bases, and 9 bases lay outside the gene matches. This CDR3 has 17 residues. The DNA of the CDR3 is TGTGCCAGCAGCTCACGGACTAGCGGGGGCCAATTCTACGAGCAGTACTTC. Translation: CASSSRTSGGQFYEQYF. The full variable domain, in which reference TRBV7-9 and TRBJ2-7 provide the parts outside the CDR3, is DTGVSQNPRHKITKRGQNVTFRCDPISEHNRLYWYRQTLGQGPEFLTYFQNEAQLEKSRLLSDRFSAERPKGSFSTLEIQRTEQGDSAMYLCASSSRTSGGQFYEQYFGPGTRLTVT.

Of note for this clone: An end of the junction does not agree with germline; a read error may underlie this. V usage is TRBV7-3 and J usage is TRBJ2-1; TRBD2 agrees at 7 bases. Germline CDR1 reads SGHTA; CDR2 reads FQGTGA. This CDR3 comprises 16 residues. As DNA, the CDR3 is TGTGCCAGCAGCGTAACCGGGACTAACTCCTACAATGAGCAGTTCTTC. Its protein is CASSVTGTNSYNEQFF.

The chain couples TRBV5-1 to TRBJ1-2, with TRBD1 matching 12 bases. CDR3 length: 16 amino acids. Unmatched junction bases numbered 4, after V lost 1 base and J lost 3 bases. Germline V gives CDR1 SGHRS, CDR2 YFSETQ. This CDR3 is CASSLPGTGGDYGYTF. The CDR3 DNA follows: TGCGCCAGCAGCTTGCCGGGGACAGGGGGCGACTATGGCTACACCTTC.